These T cell receptor beta chains were read from a single sample in a study of T cell responses to AZD1222 COVID-19 vaccine. The method was immunoSEQ multiplex PCR; TCRdb's version includes in-frame clones alone and lacks a portion of them. The sample includes approximately 100,000 clones, over 90% of them seen just once. Material: peripheral blood, obtained on day 0 of AZD1222 vaccination. The receptor source for this set is an adult in good health. CDR3s include the opening cysteine and the closing phenylalanine or tryptophan. D genes are given only for firm matches. Clone size is given for some rows only: seen once, a few or many times, or a class if the clone is expanded.

size,J,D,V,DNA,CDR3
.,TRBJ1-1,.,TRBV5-1,TGCGCCAGCAGCTTGCGGGGATTGAACACTGAAGCTTTCTTT,CASSLRGLNTEAFF
.,TRBJ2-7,.,TRBV28,TGTGCCAGCAGTTTACAACAGGGATCCGTTTACGAGCAGTACTTC,CASSLQQGSVYEQYF
.,TRBJ1-5,.,TRBV21-1,TGTGCCAGCAGTAGAGGGGGCGGTCAGCCCCAGCATTTT,CASSRGGGQPQHF
.,TRBJ2-1,TRBD2,TRBV6-5,TGTGCCAGCAGTTACGGACTAGCGGGAGAGACCAATGAGCAGTTCTTC,CASSYGLAGETNEQFF
.,TRBJ2-3,.,TRBV7-9,TGTGCCAGCAGAGAAGGGGGAAAGGTAACAGATACGCAGTATTTT,CASREGGKVTDTQYF
.,TRBJ1-5,.,TRBV28,TGTGCCAGCATTGGGCAAGACTATCAGCCCCAGCATTTT,CASIGQDYQPQHF
.,TRBJ2-3,TRBD1,TRBV4-1,TGCGCCAGCCGGGACAGTACCACAGATACGCAGTATTTT,CASRDSTTDTQYF
.,TRBJ2-4,.,TRBV6-6,TGTGCCAGCAGTCCGTGGACTGGAGCCAAAAACATTCAGTACTTC,CASSPWTGAKNIQYF
.,TRBJ1-1,.,TRBV6-2/TRBV6-3,TGTGCCAGCAGTCCCTCGGACACCTTGAACACTGAAGCTTTCTTT,CASSPSDTLNTEAFF
.,TRBJ1-5,TRBD1,TRBV5-1,TGCGCCAGCAGCCTGACAGGGGGCCTGAGTCAGCCCCAGCATTTT,CASSLTGGLSQPQHF
.,TRBJ2-7,.,TRBV11-2,TGTGCCAGCAGCATAACCCAGGACACTCGCGAGCAGTACTTC,CASSITQDTREQYF
.,TRBJ1-1,TRBD1,TRBV5-1,TGCGCCAGCAGCATCAACAGGGGAGGTACTGAAGCTTTCTTT,CASSINRGGTEAFF
.,TRBJ2-2,TRBD2,TRBV3-1/TRBV3-2,TGTGCCAGCAACTACCTGGAGACTAGCGGGCGATTAGATAGGGTCACCGGGGAGCTGTTTTTT,CASNYLETSGRLDRVTGELFF
.,TRBJ1-6,TRBD1,TRBV3-1/TRBV3-2,TGTGCCAGCAGCCAAGATGCGACAGGGTTGGGCTCACCCCTCCACTTT,CASSQDATGLGSPLHF
.,TRBJ1-2,.,TRBV30,TGTGCCTGGAGTGGGTTTTACTATGGCTACACCTTC,CAWSGFYYGYTF
few,TRBJ2-7,.,TRBV18,TGTGCCAGCTCACCACCGCACGGCTACGAGCAGTACTTC,CASSPPHGYEQYF
.,TRBJ1-6,.,TRBV5-1,TGCGCCAGCAGCTTGTTGGGTGTAAGTTCACCCCTCCACTTT,CASSLLGVSSPLHF
.,TRBJ2-3,TRBD2,TRBV5-1,TGCGCCAGCACCGTTAGCGGGAGGGCCTGGGATACGCAGTATTTT,CASTVSGRAWDTQYF
.,TRBJ1-4,.,TRBV3-1/TRBV3-2,TGTGCCAGCAGCCCTTCTCCATGGGAAAAACTGTTTTTT,CASSPSPWEKLFF
once,TRBJ2-3,TRBD2,TRBV5-4,TGTGCCAGCAGCCCCGGACTAGCGGACCGCACAGATACGCAGTATTTT,CASSPGLADRTDTQYF
.,TRBJ2-7,TRBD2,TRBV19,TGTGCCAGTAGTATGCTAGCGGGAATGGACGAGCAGTACTTC,CASSMLAGMDEQYF
.,TRBJ2-7,.,TRBV6-5,TGTGCCAGCAGCCCAGGCTCCTACGAGCAGTACTTC,CASSPGSYEQYF
.,TRBJ2-5,.,TRBV24-1,TGTGCCACCAGTGATTTGCCCGGGGACGGGGAAGAGACCCAGTACTTC,CATSDLPGDGEETQYF
.,TRBJ2-7,TRBD2,TRBV30,TGTGCCTGGAGCCCGGGACTAGGGGTCTACGAGCAGTACTTC,CAWSPGLGVYEQYF
.,TRBJ2-1,TRBD1,TRBV2,TGTGCCAGCACGGGACAGGGGGCGGGTGAGCAGTTCTTC,CASTGQGAGEQFF
.,TRBJ2-1,.,TRBV24-1,TGTGCCACCAGTGATGGTGGGAGAGCTTGGGAGAATGAGCAGTTCTTC,CATSDGGRAWENEQFF
.,TRBJ1-1,TRBD1,TRBV30,TGTGCCTGGAGTGAGGACAGGAGAGAAGCTTTCTTT,CAWSEDRREAFF
.,TRBJ2-2,.,TRBV11-2,TGTGCCAGCAGCTTGGTGGACCTAGTCGGCACCGGGGAGCTGTTTTTT,CASSLVDLVGTGELFF
.,TRBJ2-5,TRBD2,TRBV7-3,TGTGCCAGCAGCGTGTCTAGCGGGAGCGCTGAGACCCAGTACTTC,CASSVSSGSAETQYF
.,TRBJ2-5,TRBD2,TRBV30,TGTGCCTGGAACCTCCTAGCGGGAGAGACCCAGTACTTC,CAWNLLAGETQYF
.,TRBJ2-1,.,TRBV19,TGTGCCAGTAGATGGGGTTATGAGCAGTTCTTC,CASRWGYEQFF
.,TRBJ1-2,TRBD1,TRBV5-4,TGTGCCAGCAGCTTGGACAGGGGACCCGGCTACACCTTC,CASSLDRGPGYTF
.,TRBJ1-3,TRBD1,TRBV7-9,TGTGCCAGCAGCCGCCCCCTTGGGACAGGGGCTGGAAACACCATATATTTT,CASSRPLGTGAGNTIYF
.,TRBJ2-1,.,TRBV5-1,TGCGCCAGCAGCTTGGAGGGAGCGTCCTACAATGAGCAGTTCTTC,CASSLEGASYNEQFF
.,TRBJ1-5,.,TRBV3-1/TRBV3-2,TGTGCCAGCAGCCAAGATTCTACAGGGTTGAATCAGCCCCAGCATTTT,CASSQDSTGLNQPQHF
.,TRBJ1-4,TRBD1,TRBV9,TGTGCCAGCAGCGTCGACAGGGGTCTAACTGAAAAACTGTTTTTT,CASSVDRGLTEKLFF
.,TRBJ1-6,.,TRBV28,TGTGCCAGCAGTTCCTGGGGCTGGGGGAGTAATTCACCCCTCCACTTT,CASSSWGWGSNSPLHF
.,TRBJ1-3,.,TRBV30,TGTGCCTGGAGTAGAACCGGGACGTCAGGAAACACCATATATTTT,CAWSRTGTSGNTIYF
.,TRBJ1-5,.,TRBV7-9,TGTGCCAGCAGCTTAGGAGGGGGAAATCAGCCCCAGCATTTT,CASSLGGGNQPQHF
.,TRBJ2-7,TRBD1,TRBV25-1,TGTGCCAGCAGTGAGAAGATTCCTTGGGACAGGATCTACGAGCAGTACTTC,CASSEKIPWDRIYEQYF
.,TRBJ2-7,TRBD1,TRBV6-5,TGTGCCAGCAGTTCGGGACAGCACTCCTACGAGCAGTACTTC,CASSSGQHSYEQYF
.,TRBJ1-5,.,TRBV10-1,TGCGCCAGCACTGCCCCGGGGCAGGGTGTTGGTAGCAATCAGCCCCAGCATTTT,CASTAPGQGVGSNQPQHF
.,TRBJ1-3,TRBD1,TRBV19,TGTGCCAGTAGTACCCTTTACAGGGGCTCTGGAAACACCATATATTTT,CASSTLYRGSGNTIYF
.,TRBJ2-7,.,TRBV27,TGTGCCAGCAGTTTACGTGTTATGGCCAGGGAGTACTTC,CASSLRVMAREYF
.,TRBJ2-2,TRBD1,TRBV24-1,TGTGCCACCAGTGACGACAGGGGAATAAACACCGGGGAGCTGTTTTTT,CATSDDRGINTGELFF
.,TRBJ2-7,TRBD1,TRBV2,TGTGCCAGCAGCCTAACCGGGACAGGGGCCTACGAGCAGTACTTC,CASSLTGTGAYEQYF